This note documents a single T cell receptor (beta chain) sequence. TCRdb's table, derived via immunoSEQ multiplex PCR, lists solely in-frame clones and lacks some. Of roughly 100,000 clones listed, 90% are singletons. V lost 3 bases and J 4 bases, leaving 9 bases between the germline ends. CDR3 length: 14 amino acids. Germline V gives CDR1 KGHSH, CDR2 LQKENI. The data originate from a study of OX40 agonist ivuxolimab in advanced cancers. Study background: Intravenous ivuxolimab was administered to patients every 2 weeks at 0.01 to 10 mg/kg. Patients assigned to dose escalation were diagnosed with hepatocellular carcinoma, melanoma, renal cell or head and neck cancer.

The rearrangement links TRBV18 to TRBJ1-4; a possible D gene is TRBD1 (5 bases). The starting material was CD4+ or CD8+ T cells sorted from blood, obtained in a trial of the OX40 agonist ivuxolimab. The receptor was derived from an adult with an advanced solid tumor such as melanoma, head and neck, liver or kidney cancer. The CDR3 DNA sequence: TGTGCCAGCTCACCTGGGGGACTTAATGAAAAACTGTTTTTT. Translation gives CASSPGGLNEKLFF.